These 11 T cell receptor beta chains share one sample of origin, sequenced in a study of T-cell memory formation after mild COVID-19. A single record per CDR3 protein comes from TCRdb applying MiXCR to the 5' RACE reads. In the table there are some 300,000 distinct CDR3 sequences, about 20% of which are singletons. Source material: PBMCs or a T cell subset sorted from them (not recorded which). All receptors come from a man in his late teens or twenties who had mild COVID-19 (a few samples of this study predate the infection). Cell type and time point are not known.

This clonotype occurred a few times. The rearrangement links TRBV5-6 to TRBJ2-7, with TRBD1 identical over 9 bases. This CDR3 contains 15 residues. V shed 3 bases and J 6 bases; nucleotides not matched to a gene: 10. CDR1 and CDR2 (germline): SGHDT, YYEEEE. In DNA, the CDR3 is TGTGCCAGCAGCTATACACCGGGACAGGGCCGCGAGCAGTACTTC. This encodes CASSYTPGQGREQYF.

The chain is built from TRBV19 and TRBJ1-1; D is unresolved. The CDR3 runs to 14 residues. Germline values: CDR1 LNHDA, CDR2 SQIVND (reference sequence). The V and J ends lost 1 base and 1 base respectively, with 7 bases between them. The CDR3 protein is CASSIGSPNTEAFF. The CDR3 DNA sequence: TGTGCCAGTAGTATAGGCAGTCCGAACACTGAAGCTTTCTTT.

This clonotype appeared a few times. The chain employs TRBV7-9 and TRBJ2-3, with D possibly TRBD2 on 6 matching bases. Trimming cost V 5 bases and J 1 base, with 16 bases left between them. Germline values: CDR1 SEHNR, CDR2 FQNEAQ (reference sequence). This CDR3 has 16 residues. The CDR3 sequence is CASSNSGGGGTDTQYF. DNA of the CDR3: TGTGCCAGCAGCAACTCCGGGGGAGGAGGCACAGATACGCAGTATTTT.

This chain joins TRBV5-8 and TRBJ1-1, with D unclear. CDR3 size: 13 residues. V lost 0 bases and J lost 4, with 7 bases in between. Looked up from germline, CDR1 is SGHTS and CDR2 is YDEGEE. The DNA of the CDR3 is TGTGCCAGCAGCTTGGAAGGATTCACTGAAGCTTTCTTT. Translated: CASSLEGFTEAFF.

The chain carries TRBV12-3 or TRBV12-4 and TRBJ2-7; the match to TRBD1 covers 10 bases. With 5 bases clipped from V and 4 bases from J, the junction kept 8 bases outside the gene matches. The CDR3 has 15 residues. For the CDR3, the DNA is TGTGCCAGCAGTCCTGGGACAGGGGAAGCATACGAGCAGTACTTC. It codes for CASSPGTGEAYEQYF.

The chain couples TRBV12-3 or TRBV12-4 to TRBJ1-3; the D is unclear. This CDR3 has 15 residues. The V end was cut by 5 bases, the J end by 0 bases, with 11 bases between. CDR3 in DNA: TGTGCCAGCAGTCCCGACGGTTACTCTGGAAACACCATATATTTT. Protein product: CASSPDGYSGNTIYF.

This clonotype was recorded a few times. The V gene is TRBV20-1, the J gene TRBJ2-7; 7 bases align to TRBD2. The germline CDR1 and CDR2 sequences are DFQATT and SNEGSKA (reference sequence). CDR3 size: 15 residues. In DNA form, the CDR3 reads TGCAGGGCCCAGATCTTTCGGACTAGTTGCTACGAGCAGTACTTC. This sequence encodes CRAQIFRTSCYEQYF.

This clonotype was observed a handful of times. The chain employs TRBV7-9 and TRBJ2-3, with TRBD1 matching 10 bases. This CDR3 has 14 amino acids. Germline V gives CDR1 SEHNR, CDR2 FQNEAQ (reference sequence). The trim removed 10 bases at V and 0 bases at J, leaving 4 bases unmatched. In DNA form, the CDR3 reads TGTGCCACCCCGGGACAGGGGAGCACAGATACGCAGTATTTT. It encodes CATPGQGSTDTQYF. The whole variable domain, filled in from reference TRBV7-9 and TRBJ2-3, reads DTGVSQNPRHKITKRGQNVTFRCDPISEHNRLYWYRQTLGQGPEFLTYFQNEAQLEKSRLLSDRFSAERPKGSFSTLEIQRTEQGDSAMYLCATPGQGSTDTQYFGPGTRLTVL.

The chain carries TRBV5-1 and TRBJ1-2; D unresolved. V lost 5 bases, J lost 9 bases, and 29 bases lay in between. The CDR3 is 17 residues long. Looked up from germline, CDR1 is SGHRS and CDR2 is YFSETQ. DNA of the CDR3: TGCGCCAGCAGACCATCCGTCCGCAGCGGACGGGGAGATAGCTACACCTTC. Translated, it gives CASRPSVRSGRGDSYTF.

This chain links TRBV7-9 with TRBJ1-2; possible D gene TRBD1, 5 bases. Trimming shortened V by 3 bases and J by 3 bases, and 8 bases separated the two germline ends. This CDR3 has 13 residues. Germline CDR1 is SEHNR and CDR2 is FQNEAQ (reference sequence). The CDR3 loop reads CASSFMGDYGYTF. The DNA of the CDR3 is TGTGCCAGCAGCTTTATGGGGGACTATGGCTACACCTTC.

The CDR3 DNA reads as TGTGCCAGCAGTTTTGGCACCGCCTGGTTCTTC. This translates into CASSFGTAWFF. This chain connects TRBV12-3 or TRBV12-4 to TRBJ2-1; no clear D. The length of the CDR3 is 11 residues. V lost 3 bases to trimming and J lost 15 bases, with 12 bases between them.